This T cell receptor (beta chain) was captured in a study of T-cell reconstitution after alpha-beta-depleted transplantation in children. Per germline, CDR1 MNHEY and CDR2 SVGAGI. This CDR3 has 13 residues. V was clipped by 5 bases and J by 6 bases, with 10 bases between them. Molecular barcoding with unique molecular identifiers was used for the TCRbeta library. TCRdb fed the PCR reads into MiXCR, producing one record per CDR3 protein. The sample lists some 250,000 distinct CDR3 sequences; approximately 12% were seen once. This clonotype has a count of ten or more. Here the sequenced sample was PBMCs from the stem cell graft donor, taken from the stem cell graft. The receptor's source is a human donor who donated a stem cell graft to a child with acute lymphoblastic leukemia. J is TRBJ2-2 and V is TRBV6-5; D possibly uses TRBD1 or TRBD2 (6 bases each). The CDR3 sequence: CASSTGAAGELFF. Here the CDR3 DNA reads TGTGCCAGCAGTACGGGGGCGGCCGGGGAGCTGTTTTTT.